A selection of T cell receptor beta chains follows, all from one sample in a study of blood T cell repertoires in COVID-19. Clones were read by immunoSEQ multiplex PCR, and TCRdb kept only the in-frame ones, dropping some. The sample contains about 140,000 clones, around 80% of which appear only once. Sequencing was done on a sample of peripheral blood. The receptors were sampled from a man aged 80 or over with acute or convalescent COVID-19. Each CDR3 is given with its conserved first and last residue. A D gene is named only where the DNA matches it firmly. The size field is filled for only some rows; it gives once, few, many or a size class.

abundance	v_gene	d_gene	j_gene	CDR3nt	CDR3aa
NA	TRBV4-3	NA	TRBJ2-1	TGCGCCAGCAGCCGAGCTTACAGCTCCTACAATGAGCAGTTCTTC	CASSRAYSSYNEQFF
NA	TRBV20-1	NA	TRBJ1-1	TGCAGTGCTAGTCCTGAACCCCGGGGAGAAGCTTTCTTT	CSASPEPRGEAFF
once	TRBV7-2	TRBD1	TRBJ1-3	TGTGCCAGCAGCTTAAAGGGACAGGGAAGAAACACCATATATTTT	CASSLKGQGRNTIYF
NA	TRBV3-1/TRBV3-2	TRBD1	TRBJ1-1	TGTGCCAGCAGCCAGGGCACAGGGGACACTGAAGCTTTCTTT	CASSQGTGDTEAFF
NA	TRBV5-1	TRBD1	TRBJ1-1	TGCGCCAGCAGCTTGGGGACAGGAACTGAAGCTTTCTTT	CASSLGTGTEAFF
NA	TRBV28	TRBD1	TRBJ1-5	TGTGCCAGCAGTCGGGACAGCACTCGTCAGCCCCAGCATTTT	CASSRDSTRQPQHF
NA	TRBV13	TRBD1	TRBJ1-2	TGTGCCAGCAGCTCGGACAGGCCTGAGGGGGGCTACACCTTC	CASSSDRPEGGYTF
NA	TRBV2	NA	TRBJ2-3	TGTGCCGCGAGGCTAGAACAAAGCACAGATACGCAGTATTTT	CAARLEQSTDTQYF
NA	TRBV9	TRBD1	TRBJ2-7	TGTGCCAGCAGCGTAGATCCGGACAGGGACTACGAGCAGTACTTC	CASSVDPDRDYEQYF
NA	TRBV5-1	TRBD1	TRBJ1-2	TGCGCCAGCAGCTTGAAAGGGACAGGTACTATCTATGGCTACACCTTC	CASSLKGTGTIYGYTF
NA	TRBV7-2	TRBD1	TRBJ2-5	TGTGCCAGCAGCCCCGGGACAGGGGAAGAGACCCAGTACTTC	CASSPGTGEETQYF
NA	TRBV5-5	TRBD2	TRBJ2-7	TGTGCCAGCAGCTCCGGGCCCCGCCGGGGGGTCTACGAGCAGTACTTC	CASSSGPRRGVYEQYF
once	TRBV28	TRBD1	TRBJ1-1	TGTGCCAGCAGGGGCGGACAGGGGGGAAGCACTGAAGCTTTCTTT	CASRGGQGGSTEAFF
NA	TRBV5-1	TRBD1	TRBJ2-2	TGCGCCAGCAGCCCCTTACAGGGGTTTGGCTTGGGAGTTTCGAACACCGGGGAGCTGTTTTTT	CASSPLQGFGLGVSNTGELFF
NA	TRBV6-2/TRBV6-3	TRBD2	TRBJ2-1	TGTGCCAGCAGTAGCCGCCTAGCGGGATCCTACAATGAGCAGTTCTTC	CASSSRLAGSYNEQFF
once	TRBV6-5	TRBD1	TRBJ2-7	TGTGCCAGCAGGCGGACAGGGTCCGCCTACGAGCAGTACTTC	CASRRTGSAYEQYF
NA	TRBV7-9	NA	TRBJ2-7	TGTGCCAGCAGCTTAGGGCAGGGTAGCTCCTACGAGCAGTACTTC	CASSLGQGSSYEQYF
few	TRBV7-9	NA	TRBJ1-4	TGTGCCAGCAGCTACGGGAGGGGTGAAAAACTGTTTTTT	CASSYGRGEKLFF
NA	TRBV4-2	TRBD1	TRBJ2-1	TGTGCCAGCAGCCAAGGGGACAGCTACAATGAGCAGTTCTTC	CASSQGDSYNEQFF
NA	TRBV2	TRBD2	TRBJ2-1	TGTGCCAGCAGGACGACTAGCGGGGCTTACAATGAGCAGTTCTTC	CASRTTSGAYNEQFF
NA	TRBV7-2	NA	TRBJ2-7	TGTGCCAGCAGCTTAGTTCCGGGGGACGAGCAGTACTTC	CASSLVPGDEQYF
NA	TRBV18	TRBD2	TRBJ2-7	TGTGCCAGCTCACCACCGAGCGGGGGGGCGAATGGGGAGCAGTACTTC	CASSPPSGGANGEQYF
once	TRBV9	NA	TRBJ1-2	TGTGCCAGCAGCGTAGCGGGTTGGGGCTACACCTTC	CASSVAGWGYTF
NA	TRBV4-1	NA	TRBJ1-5	TGCGCCAGCAGCCAAGAAAACGATGCTTCAATACTGGATCAGCCCCAGCATTTT	CASSQENDASILDQPQHF
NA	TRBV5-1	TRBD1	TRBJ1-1	TGCGCCAGCAGCAGGCTGGGACAGGGGGCGAGGACTGAAGCTTTCTTT	CASSRLGQGARTEAFF
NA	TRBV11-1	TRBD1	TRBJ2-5	TGTGCCAGCAGCTTGTGGACAGGGGGTGAAAAAGAGACCCAGTACTTC	CASSLWTGGEKETQYF
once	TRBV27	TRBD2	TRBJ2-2	TGTGCCAGCAGTCTGCGGGGGATGAACACCGGGGAGCTGTTTTTT	CASSLRGMNTGELFF
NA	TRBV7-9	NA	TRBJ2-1	TGTGCCAGCAGCTTACGGTGGCGGCAGGGAACCTACAATGAGCAGTTCTTC	CASSLRWRQGTYNEQFF
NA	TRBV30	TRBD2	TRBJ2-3	TGTGCCTGGAGCCGGCGGGGGGTGACAGATACGCAGTATTTT	CAWSRRGVTDTQYF
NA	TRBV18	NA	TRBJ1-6	TGTGCCAGCTCACCACGTCCCGTTACGGATAATTCACCCCTCCACTTT	CASSPRPVTDNSPLHF
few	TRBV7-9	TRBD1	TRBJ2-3	TGTGCCAGCAGCTTAGCGAGGGTAACAGGGGTCAGCACAGATACGCAGTATTTT	CASSLARVTGVSTDTQYF
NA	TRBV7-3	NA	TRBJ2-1	TGTGCCAGCAGCCCAGACAGAGCCTTCTACAATGAGCAGTTCTTC	CASSPDRAFYNEQFF
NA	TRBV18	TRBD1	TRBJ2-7	TGTGCCAGCTCACCATGGACAGGGCCCTACGAGCAGTACTTC	CASSPWTGPYEQYF
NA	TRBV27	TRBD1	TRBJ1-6	TGTGCCAGCAGGCCGGACAGGGTCGGTAGTTCACCCCTCCACTTT	CASRPDRVGSSPLHF
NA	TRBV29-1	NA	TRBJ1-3	TGCAGCGTTGAAGTAGGACTGAGAAACACCATATATTTT	CSVEVGLRNTIYF
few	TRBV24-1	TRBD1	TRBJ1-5	TGTGCCACCAGTGGTACAGGGGACGGTCAGCCCCAGCATTTT	CATSGTGDGQPQHF
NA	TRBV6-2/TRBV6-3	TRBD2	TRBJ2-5	TGTGCCAGCAGTGCCCCCGGGGGGTACCAAGAGACCCAGTACTTC	CASSAPGGYQETQYF
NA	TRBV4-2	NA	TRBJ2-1	TGTGCCAGGACGAATACCGGGACAAACAATGAGCAGTTCTTC	CARTNTGTNNEQFF
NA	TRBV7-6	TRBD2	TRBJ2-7	TGTGCCAGCAGCCTCGGGGGGACCTACGAGCAGTACTTC	CASSLGGTYEQYF
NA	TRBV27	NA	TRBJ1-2	TGTGCCAGCAGTTTAACAGGCCGGCTGGATGGCTACACCTTC	CASSLTGRLDGYTF
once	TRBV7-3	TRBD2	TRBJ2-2	TGTGCCAGCAGCTATACTAGCGGCACCGGGGAGCTGTTTTTT	CASSYTSGTGELFF
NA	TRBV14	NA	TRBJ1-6	TGTGCCAGCAGCCAGAGAGGACAGCTATCACCCCTCCACTTT	CASSQRGQLSPLHF
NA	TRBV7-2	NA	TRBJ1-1	TGTGCCAGCGTATTTACGTACAGGACTGAAGCTTTCTTT	CASVFTYRTEAFF
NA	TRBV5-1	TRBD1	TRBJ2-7	TGCGCCAGCAGCATCGGGACAGACCACGAGCAGTACTTC	CASSIGTDHEQYF
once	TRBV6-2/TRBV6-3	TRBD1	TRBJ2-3	TGTGCCAGCAGCCGTAAACCCGGGACAGATTCAGGGGATACGCAGTATTTT	CASSRKPGTDSGDTQYF
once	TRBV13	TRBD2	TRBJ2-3	TGTGCCAGCAGCTTAGTACTAGCGGGCACAGATACGCAGTATTTT	CASSLVLAGTDTQYF
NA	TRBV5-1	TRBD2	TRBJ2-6	TGCGCCAGCAGCTTCGGGAGGACTGGGGCCAACGTCCTGACTTTC	CASSFGRTGANVLTF
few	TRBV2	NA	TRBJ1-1	TGTGCCAGCAACAGGGAGAACACTGAAGCTTTCTTT	CASNRENTEAFF
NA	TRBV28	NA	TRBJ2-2	TGTGCCAGCAGTCCAGGGGCCACGAACACCGGGGAGCTGTTTTTT	CASSPGATNTGELFF
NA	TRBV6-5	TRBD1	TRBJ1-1	TGTGCCAGCAGTACCGGGACAGCTATGAACACTGAAGCTTTCTTT	CASSTGTAMNTEAFF
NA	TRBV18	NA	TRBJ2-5	TGTGCCAGCTCACCCAACCAAGAGACCCAGTACTTC	CASSPNQETQYF
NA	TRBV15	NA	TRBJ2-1	TGTGCCACCAGCCCGGGGTTCTCCTACAATGAGCAGTTCTTC	CATSPGFSYNEQFF
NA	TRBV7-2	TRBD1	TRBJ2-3	TGTGCCAGCAGCTTAGGACAGGGGACAGATACGCAGTATTTT	CASSLGQGTDTQYF